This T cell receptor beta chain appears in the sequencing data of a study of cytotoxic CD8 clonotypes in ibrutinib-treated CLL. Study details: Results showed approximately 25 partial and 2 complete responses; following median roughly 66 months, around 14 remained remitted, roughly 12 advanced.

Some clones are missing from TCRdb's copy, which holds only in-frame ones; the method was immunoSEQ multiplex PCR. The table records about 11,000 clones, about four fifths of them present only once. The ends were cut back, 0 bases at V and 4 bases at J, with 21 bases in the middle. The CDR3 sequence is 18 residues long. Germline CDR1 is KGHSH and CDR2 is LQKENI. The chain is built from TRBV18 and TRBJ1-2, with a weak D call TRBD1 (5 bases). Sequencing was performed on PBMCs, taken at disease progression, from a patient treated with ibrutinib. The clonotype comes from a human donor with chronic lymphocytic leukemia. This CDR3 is CASSPPRTGTGFIYGYTF. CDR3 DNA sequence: TGTGCCAGCTCACCACCAAGGACCGGGACGGGCTTTATCTATGGCTACACCTTC.